This T cell receptor (beta chain) was captured by sequencing in a study of the immune and genomic landscape of osteosarcoma. General study results and limits: External normal skin and healthy peripheral blood data provided clonality references. Four or five cases had a single hyperexpanded clone dominating the repertoire, all with fewer than 100 T-cell clonotypes. Clonality was higher in immune-hot C3 than cold C1, yet still low.

TCRdb keeps only in-frame clones here, not all; method: immunoSEQ multiplex PCR. The table has some 6,200 clones, almost 70% seen once. As to this clone: The antigen remains undetermined.

Osteosarcoma specimens were post-treatment primary, local recurrence and metastasis tumors from poor-prognosis patients. This CDR3 region has 11 residues. The V end was cut by 5 bases, the J end by 3 bases, with 7 bases between. The germline V gene has CDR1 SQVTM and CDR2 ANQGSEA. The sequence derives from a human donor with osteosarcoma. Specimen: osteosarcoma tumor tissue from the lung. The chain joins TRBV29-1 to TRBJ2-5; no reliable D call. The CDR3 DNA is TGCAGCGTTCTCTCGAAAGAGACCCAGTACTTC. Protein product: CSVLSKETQYF. Supplemented by reference TRBV29-1 and TRBJ2-5, the full variable domain reads SAVISQKPSRDICQRGTSLTIQCQVDSQVTMMFWYRQQPGQSLTLIATANQGSEATYESGFVIDKFPISRPNLTFSTLTVSNMSPEDSSIYLCSVLSKETQYFGPGTRLLVL.